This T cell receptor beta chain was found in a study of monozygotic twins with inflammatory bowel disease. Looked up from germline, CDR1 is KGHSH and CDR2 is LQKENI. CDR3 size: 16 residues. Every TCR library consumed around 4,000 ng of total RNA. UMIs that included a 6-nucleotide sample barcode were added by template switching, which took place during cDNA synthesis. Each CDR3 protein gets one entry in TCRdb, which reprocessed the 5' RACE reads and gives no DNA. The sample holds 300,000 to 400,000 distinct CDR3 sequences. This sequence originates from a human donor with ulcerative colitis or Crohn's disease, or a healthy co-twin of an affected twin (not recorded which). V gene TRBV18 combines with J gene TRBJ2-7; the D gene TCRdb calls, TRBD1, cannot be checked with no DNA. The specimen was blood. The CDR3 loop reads CASSSIDRGLHYEQYF.